The TCR beta chain described here comes from a study of CD8 T cells in ankylosing spondylitis. Study-level findings and limits: Existing reports had already noted some motif variants in reactive arthritis synovial fluid and blood. Reports say disease-linked clones showed up significantly more in matched ankylosing spondylitis synovial fluid. A TCR beta motif made of eight highly homologous variants seemed typical of ankylosing spondylitis blood. CD8+ cells made up the disease-linked clones, which were relatively rare in peripheral blood.

This clonotype was seen repeatedly, ten times or more. Its target is not known. Germline CDR1 LGHNA, CDR2 YNFKEQ. The CDR3 loop spans 16 amino acids. The J segment lost 7 bases and the V segment lost 0 bases, leaving 9 bases of the junction unmatched. Using quantitative 5'-RACE with molecular barcodes, the authors made TCR beta libraries. Each CDR3 protein is one row after TCRdb ran MiXCR on the 5' RACE reads. Of more than 650,000 distinct CDR3 sequences in the sample, 12% were seen once. The TCR was taken from a male donor with ankylosing spondylitis. The chain recombines TRBV4-2 with TRBJ2-1; 7 bases match TRBD1. The sequenced material came from blood, either unsorted or a sorted T cell fraction (not recorded which). The CDR3, as DNA: TGTGCCAGCAGCCAAGATCACCATACCAGGGGGAATGAGCAGTTCTTC. Encoded protein: CASSQDHHTRGNEQFF.